This T cell receptor beta chain is from a study of cytomegalovirus exposure and HLA in healthy donors. The ends were cut back, 5 bases at V and 6 bases at J, with 11 bases in the middle. CDR1 is SGHNT, CDR2 YENEEA, per germline. This CDR3 is built from 13 residues. The PCR was carried out with 60 Vbeta primers and 13 Jbeta primers. Repertoires were generated with immunoSEQ multiplex PCR, while TCRdb's copy carries only in-frame clones and drops some. The sample has roughly 41,000 clones. The chain couples TRBV11-3 to TRBJ2-1; a weak D match, TRBD2 (6 bases). Sample: PBMCs. The receptor was derived from a middle-aged woman in good health and CMV-seronegative. DNA for the CDR3: TGTGCCAGCAGCCTTACTAGCCTCAATGAGCAGTTCTTC. Amino acid sequence: CASSLTSLNEQFF.